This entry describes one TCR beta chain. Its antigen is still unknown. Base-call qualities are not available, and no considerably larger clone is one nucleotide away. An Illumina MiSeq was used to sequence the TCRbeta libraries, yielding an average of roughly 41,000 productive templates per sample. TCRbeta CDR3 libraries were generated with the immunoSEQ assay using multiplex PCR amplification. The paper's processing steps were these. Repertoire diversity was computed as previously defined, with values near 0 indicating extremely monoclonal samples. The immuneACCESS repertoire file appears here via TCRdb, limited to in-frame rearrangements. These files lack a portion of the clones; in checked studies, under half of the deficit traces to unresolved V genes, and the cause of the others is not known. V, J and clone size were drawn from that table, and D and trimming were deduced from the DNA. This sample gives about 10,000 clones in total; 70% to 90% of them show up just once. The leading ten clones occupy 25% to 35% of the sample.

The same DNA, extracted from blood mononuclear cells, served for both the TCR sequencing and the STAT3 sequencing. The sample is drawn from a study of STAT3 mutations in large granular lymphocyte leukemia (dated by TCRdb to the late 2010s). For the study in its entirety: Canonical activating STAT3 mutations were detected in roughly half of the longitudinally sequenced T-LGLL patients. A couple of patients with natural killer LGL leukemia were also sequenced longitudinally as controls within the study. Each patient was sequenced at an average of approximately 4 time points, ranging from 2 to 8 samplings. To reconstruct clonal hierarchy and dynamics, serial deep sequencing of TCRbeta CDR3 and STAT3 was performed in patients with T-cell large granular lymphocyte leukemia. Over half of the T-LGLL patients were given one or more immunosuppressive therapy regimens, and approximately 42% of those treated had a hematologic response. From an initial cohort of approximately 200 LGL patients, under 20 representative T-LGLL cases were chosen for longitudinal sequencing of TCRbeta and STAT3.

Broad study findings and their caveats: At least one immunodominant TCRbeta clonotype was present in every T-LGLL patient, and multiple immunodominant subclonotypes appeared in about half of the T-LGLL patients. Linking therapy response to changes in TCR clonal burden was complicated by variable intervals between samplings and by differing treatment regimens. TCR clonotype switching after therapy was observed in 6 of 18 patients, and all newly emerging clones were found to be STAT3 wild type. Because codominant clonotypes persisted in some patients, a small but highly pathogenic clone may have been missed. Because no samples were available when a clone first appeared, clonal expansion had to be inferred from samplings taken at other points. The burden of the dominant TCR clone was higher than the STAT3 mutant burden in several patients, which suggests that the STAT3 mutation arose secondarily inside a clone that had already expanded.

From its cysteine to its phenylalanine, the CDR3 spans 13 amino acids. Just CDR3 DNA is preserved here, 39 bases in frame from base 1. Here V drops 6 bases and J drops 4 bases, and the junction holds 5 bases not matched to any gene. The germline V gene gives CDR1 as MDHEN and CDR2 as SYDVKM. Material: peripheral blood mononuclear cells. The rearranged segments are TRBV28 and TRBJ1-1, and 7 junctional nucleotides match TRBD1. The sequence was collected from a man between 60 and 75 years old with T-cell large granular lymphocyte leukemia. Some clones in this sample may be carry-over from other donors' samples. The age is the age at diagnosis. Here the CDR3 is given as CASRSTGATEAFF. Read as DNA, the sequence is TGTGCCAGCAGGTCCACAGGGGCCACTGAAGCTTTCTTT. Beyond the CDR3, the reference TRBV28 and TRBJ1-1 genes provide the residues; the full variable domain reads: DVKVTQSSRYLVKRTGEKVFLECVQDMDHENMFWYRQDPGLGLRLIYFSYDVKMKEKGDIPEGYSVSREKKERFSLILESASTNQTSMYLCASRSTGATEAFFGQGTRLTVV.